The entry that follows covers one T cell receptor beta chain sequence. Its antigen remains undetermined. Per-base qualities were not stored, and no clone one base away is much larger. According to the germline V gene, CDR1 reads SQVTM and CDR2 reads ANQGSEA. CDR3 length: 12 amino acids, cysteine to phenylalanine. Only the CDR3 DNA stays, 36 bases, in frame from base 1. Between the V and J ends, shortened by 3 bases and 6 bases respectively, the junction contains 11 bases. The sample comes from a study of OX40 agonist ivuxolimab in advanced cancers. Regarding the study in general: Ivuxolimab, which targeted the costimulatory receptor OX40 (CD134), was an agonistic, fully human IgG2 monoclonal antibody. Intravenous ivuxolimab was administered to patients every 2 weeks at six dose levels: 0.01, 0.1, 0.3, 1.5, 3 and 10 mg/kg. Peripheral TCRbeta sequencing was intended to test whether TCR sequence diversity was altered and clonal T-cell expansion was caused by ivuxolimab. Prior anti-PD-1, anti-PD-L1 or anti-CTLA-4 therapy was permitted, and approximately 39% of dose-escalation patients had received checkpoint inhibitors. In the dose-escalation cohort, around four fifths of patients were male, and the mean age was around 65 years with a range of roughly 23 to 90. Among the roughly 52 dose-escalation patients, about 20 had hepatocellular carcinoma, some 15 melanoma, 9 renal cell carcinoma and 9 head and neck cancer. The monotherapy dose-escalation portion (N ≈ 50 patients) of the phase I ivuxolimab trial is reported in the paper. Partial responses occurred in three dose-escalation patients: two with cutaneous melanoma and one with hepatocellular carcinoma. Study-wide findings and limitations: In the 0.1-3.0 mg/kg groups, partial responders had among the lowest normalized peripheral clonal expansion, particularly in CD8+ T cells. After ivuxolimab, more expanded clones were found on average in CD8+ T cells than in CD4+ T cells. The antigen specificity of the clonally expanded peripheral T cells was not determined. Low levels of normalized T-cell clonal expansion were also seen in some nonresponding patients. At doses of 0.1 to 3.0 mg/kg, clonal expansion of both CD4+ and CD8+ T cells in blood was seen between baseline and week 6.

The trial excluded patients who had a history of autoimmune disease or who were on systemic immunosuppression. In every dose cohort, peripheral blood was drawn for TCR sequencing at baseline, cycle 4 day 1, and cycle 7 day 1. Samples came from an open-label, multicenter, first-in-human phase I dose-escalation trial of ivuxolimab. Adults with locally advanced or metastatic head and neck squamous cell, hepatocellular, melanoma or renal cell carcinoma were enrolled in the trial. Before TCR sequencing, CD4+ T cells and CD8+ T cells from peripheral blood were sorted into separate populations. For sequencing of the TCRbeta CDR3 region, genomic DNA was extracted from the sorted cells. The immunoSEQ Assay was used for sequencing of TCRbeta CDR3 regions. TCRdb carries this immuneACCESS record with in-frame sequences only. Its versions omit some clonotypes, under half of them owing to an unresolved V gene in the studies checked, with the rest unexplained. The sample table lists some 83,000 clones, over 90% of them with a count of one. Under 8% of the sample is in the top ten clones.

The source is an adult with an advanced solid tumor such as melanoma, head and neck, liver or kidney cancer. The specimen comprised CD4+ or CD8+ T cells sorted from blood, sampled in a trial of the OX40 agonist ivuxolimab. This receptor chain uses TRBV29-1 and TRBJ1-2, with a tentative D gene TRBD1 over 5 matching bases. The CDR3 is CSVDVRGNGYTF. At the DNA level, the sequence is TGCAGCGTTGACGTCCGGGGCAATGGCTACACCTTC.